These 30 T cell receptor beta chains were all obtained from the same sample, sequenced in a study of blood T cell repertoires in COVID-19. The protocol was immunoSEQ multiplex PCR, while the TCRdb copy is restricted to in-frame clones and leaves out a portion. There are a few hundred thousand clones in the sample; 75% to 90% occur only once, and about 1.9% lies in the top ten. Material: peripheral blood. These receptors were collected from a woman aged 25 to 45 who had recovered from COVID-19.

This clone was seen just once. The rearrangement uses TRBV5-6 and TRBJ2-3, with a tentative D call TRBD1 (6 bases). The CDR3 is 14 residues long. Germline V lookup: CDR1 SGHDT, CDR2 YYEEEE. Trimming took off 0 bases at V and 4 bases at J, with 9 bases between the two ends. The chain's CDR3 is CASSLDRAADTQYF. In DNA form, the CDR3 reads TGTGCCAGCAGCTTGGACAGGGCGGCAGATACGCAGTATTTT.

The chain is built from TRBV7-2 and TRBJ1-1, with a tentative D call TRBD1 (6 bases). V lost 6 bases and J lost 1, with 12 bases in between. The germline gives CDR1 SGHTA, CDR2 FQGNSA. This CDR3 region has 14 residues. The CDR3 sequence is CASRQGQWNTEAFF. CDR3 coding DNA: TGTGCCAGCAGACAAGGACAGTGGAACACTGAAGCTTTCTTT.

V gene TRBV28 combines with J gene TRBJ1-5, with D possibly being TRBD1 (5 bases). Trimming stripped 3 bases from V and 9 bases from J, with 6 bases between. The CDR3 sequence is 11 residues long. Germline assignment: CDR1 MDHEN and CDR2 SYDVKM. CDR3 in amino acids: CASSFQGPQHF. DNA for the CDR3: TGTGCCAGCAGTTTCCAGGGGCCCCAGCATTTT.

This chain links TRBV6-5 with TRBJ1-1, with a possible D match to TRBD1 (5 bases). This CDR3 region has 15 residues. Between the trimmed V and J ends, which lost 6 bases and 1 base, there was a span of 15 bases. CDR1 is MNHEY and CDR2 is SVGAGI in the germline V gene. The CDR3 DNA reads TGTGCCAGCAGCCACCCTGGGCAGGGGAACACTGAAGCTTTCTTT. Amino acid sequence: CASSHPGQGNTEAFF.

The V gene is TRBV7-2, the J gene TRBJ2-1; D unclear. Between the trimmed V and J ends, which lost 7 bases and 6 bases, there was a span of 13 bases. CDR1 is SGHTA, CDR2 FQGNSA, per germline. The CDR3 runs 13 residues. The CDR3 loop reads CASTPELPNEQFF. For the CDR3, the DNA is TGTGCCAGCACTCCGGAGCTACCCAATGAGCAGTTCTTC.

This clone was seen a single time. J is TRBJ2-3 and V is TRBV3-1 (or the pseudogene TRBV3-2); 12 bases align to TRBD2. Germline CDR1 is LGHDT and CDR2 is YNNKEL (reference sequence). V gave up 3 bases and J gave up 1 base; unmatched junction bases: 2. The CDR3 is made up of 16 amino acids. The CDR3 is CASSHRTSGGTDTQYF. CDR3 DNA sequence: TGTGCCAGCAGCCACAGGACTAGCGGGGGCACAGATACGCAGTATTTT.

This clone showed up just a few times. This chain joins TRBV7-6 and TRBJ1-5; D gene unclear. Germline loops: CDR1 SGHVS, CDR2 FNYEAQ. V was pared by 3 bases and J by 4 bases, with 7 bases between. CDR3 size: 13 residues. CDR3 DNA sequence: TGTGCCAGCAGCTTTTCACTTAATCAGCCCCAGCATTTT. Translated, it gives CASSFSLNQPQHF.

The chain uses TRBV24-1 and TRBJ2-5, with D perhaps matching TRBD2 (5 bases). Trimming stripped 2 bases from V and 5 bases from J, with 11 bases between. CDR1 KGHDR and CDR2 SFDVKD come from the germline V gene. This CDR3 comprises 14 residues. CDR3 residues: CATSDWRRGETQYF. DNA for the CDR3: TGTGCCACCAGTGATTGGCGACGAGGGGAGACCCAGTACTTC.

V gene TRBV19 combines with J gene TRBJ1-2, with TRBD1 matching 7 bases. The ends lost 5 bases at V and 2 bases at J; junction bases unmatched: 8. Germline CDR1 LNHDA, CDR2 SQIVND (reference sequence). The CDR3 covers 15 residues. CDR3 loop: CASSRRGQLNYGYTF. CDR3 nucleotides: TGTGCCAGTAGTCGGAGGGGACAGCTCAACTATGGCTACACCTTC.

The chain has TRBV5-1 and TRBJ2-4, with D unclear. In germline, CDR1 is SGHRS, CDR2 YFSETQ. V was cut by 0 bases and J by 3 bases, with 10 bases left in between. The CDR3 covers 15 residues. Written as DNA, the CDR3 is TGCGCCAGCAGCTTGGCCGATTCGAGCAAAAACATTCAGTACTTC. Amino acids: CASSLADSSKNIQYF. Full variable domain (missing parts from reference TRBV5-1 and TRBJ2-4): KAGVTQTPRYLIKTRGQQVTLSCSPISGHRSVSWYQQTPGQGLQFLFEYFSETQRNKGNFPGRFSGRQFSNSRSEMNVSTLELGDSALYLCASSLADSSKNIQYFGAGTRLSVL.

CDR3 amino acids: CASSLTSGTQYF. The CDR3 DNA reads as TGTGCCAGCAGTTTGACTAGCGGGACCCAGTACTTC. This rearrangement joins TRBV28 to TRBJ2-5, with 9 positions matching TRBD2. The CDR3 runs to 12 residues. The V gene end was trimmed by 3 bases and the J gene end by 7 bases; junction bases not matched to a gene: 0. The germline CDR1 and CDR2 sequences are MDHEN and SYDVKM.

The chain employs TRBV19 and TRBJ1-2, with TRBD1 matching 7 bases. CDR3 length equals 13 residues. The germline CDR1 and CDR2 sequences are LNHDA and SQIVND (reference sequence). With 7 bases clipped from V and 7 bases from J, the junction kept 9 bases outside the gene matches. The CDR3 sequence is CASKWQGVLGYTF. CDR3 sequence (DNA): TGTGCCAGTAAATGGCAGGGGGTTCTTGGCTACACCTTC.

The chain links TRBV13 to TRBJ2-4; TRBD2 matches at 15 bases. This CDR3 is 18 amino acids long. Trimming took 5 bases from V and 1 from J; bases not matched to a gene: 6. Germline V gives CDR1 PRHDT, CDR2 FYEKMQ (reference sequence). DNA of the CDR3: TGTGCCAGCAGCATCCGGACTAGCGGGGGGGAGGCCAAAAACATTCAGTACTTC. As protein: CASSIRTSGGEAKNIQYF.

The chain has TRBV21-1 and TRBJ1-3. TRBV21-1 is a pseudogene segment. The CDR3 contains 16 residues. In DNA, the CDR3 is TGTGCCAGCAGCAAAGGCGGAAGTTCCTCTGGAAACACCATATATTTT. Translation: CASSKGGSSSGNTIYF.

This clone appeared a single time. The chain uses TRBV12-5 and TRBJ2-7, with D possibly matching TRBD1 (5 bases). This CDR3 has 12 residues. Germline V gene data show CDR1 as LGHNT and CDR2 as FRNRAP. Trimming took off 2 bases at V and 5 bases at J, with 7 bases between the two ends. The CDR3 sequence is CASGLSRDEQYF. The CDR3 coding sequence is TGTGCTAGTGGTTTGTCCAGGGACGAGCAGTACTTC. Complete variable domain (other parts from reference TRBV12-5 and TRBJ2-7): DARVTQTPRHKVTEMGQEVTMRCQPILGHNTVFWYRQTMMQGLELLAYFRNRAPLDDSGMPKDRFSAEMPDATLATLKIQPSEPRDSAVYFCASGLSRDEQYFGPGTRLTVT.

The rearrangement joins TRBV27 to TRBJ1-4, with D hard to call. The ends were cut back, 4 bases at V and 5 bases at J, with 14 bases in the middle. The CDR3 extends over 15 amino acids. Germline assignment: CDR1 MNHEY and CDR2 SMNVEV (reference sequence). CDR3 DNA: TGTGCCAGCAGTTCGCTGTTTTCCGGGAATGAAAAACTGTTTTTT. Protein product: CASSSLFSGNEKLFF. Combining the CDR3 with reference TRBV27 and TRBJ1-4 gives the whole variable domain EAQVTQNPRYLITVTGKKLTVTCSQNMNHEYMSWYRQDPGLGLRQIYYSMNVEVTDKGDVPEGYKVSRKEKRNFPLILESPSPNQTSLYFCASSSLFSGNEKLFFGSGTQLSVL.

The chain recombines TRBV5-6 with TRBJ2-4, with D possibly TRBD2 on 6 matching bases. The CDR3 extends over 17 amino acids. Looked up from germline, CDR1 is SGHDT and CDR2 is YYEEEE. V shed 3 bases and J shed 0 bases, with 16 bases lying between them. The CDR3 loop is CASSSLRVGLAKNIQYF. The CDR3 coding sequence is TGTGCCAGCAGCTCGCTAAGGGTGGGACTAGCCAAAAACATTCAGTACTTC.

V and J are TRBV18 and TRBJ1-2, with D hard to call. V lost 0 bases and J lost 2, with 7 bases in between. Looked up from germline, CDR1 is KGHSH and CDR2 is LQKENI. The CDR3 has 14 residues. CDR3 coding DNA: TGTGCCAGCTCACCACCGAGCAGGAACTATGGCTACACCTTC. Protein product: CASSPPSRNYGYTF. The full variable domain, rest sourced from reference TRBV18 and TRBJ1-2, is NAGVMQNPRHLVRRRGQEARLRCSPMKGHSHVYWYRQLPEEGLKFMVYLQKENIIDESGMPKERFSAEFPKEGPSILRIQQVVRGDSAAYFCASSPPSRNYGYTFGSGTRLTVV.

The V call is TRBV7-9, the J call TRBJ2-7; tentatively, D is TRBD2 (6 bases). CDR1 and CDR2 from the germline V gene are SEHNR and FQNEAQ (reference sequence). The CDR3 spans 11 residues. V lost 5 bases, J lost 7 bases, and 9 bases lay in between. Here the CDR3 reads CASSDGGEQYF. The CDR3 bases are TGTGCCAGCAGCGACGGGGGTGAGCAGTACTTC.

This CDR3 is CASSAGSDTQYF. DNA for the CDR3: TGTGCCAGCAGCGCAGGGTCAGATACGCAGTATTTT. The chain employs TRBV7-8 and TRBJ2-3; TRBD1 might be the D (5 bases). This CDR3 region has 12 residues. Germline values: CDR1 SGHVS, CDR2 FQNEAQ. Trimming removed 5 bases from V and 4 bases from J, with 7 bases in between.

This chain connects TRBV18 to TRBJ2-1; 8 bases map to TRBD1. The CDR3 totals 14 residues. Unmatched junction bases numbered 7, after V lost 4 bases and J lost 8 bases. CDR1 is KGHSH, CDR2 LQKENI, per germline. CDR3 residues: CASSLYTTGDEQFF. CDR3 nucleotides: TGTGCCAGCTCACTTTATACGACAGGGGATGAGCAGTTCTTC.

Turning to this clone: This specimen includes other DNA sequences encoding the same CDR3. This chain uses TRBV27 with TRBJ1-2, with D unresolved. The V and J ends lost 2 bases and 2 bases respectively, with 6 bases between them. CDR3 size: 13 residues. Germline CDR1 is MNHEY and CDR2 is SMNVEV (reference sequence). As DNA, the CDR3 is TGTGCCAGCAGTTTACGCGGAAACTATGGCTACACCTTC. It yields the protein CASSLRGNYGYTF.

Written as DNA, the CDR3 is TGTGCCAGCAGCTGGTCGGGGCAGGGGCGGGAGACCCAGTACTTC. It encodes CASSWSGQGRETQYF. The chain carries TRBV7-9 and TRBJ2-5; a weak D match, TRBD1 (6 bases). Germline CDR1 is SEHNR and CDR2 is FQNEAQ (reference sequence). V was trimmed by 4 bases and J by 5 bases, leaving 17 bases between them. The CDR3 runs to 15 residues.

V and J are TRBV10-1 and TRBJ2-5, with TRBD2 as a possible D gene (6 bases). Trimming shortened V by 7 bases and J by 5 bases, and 14 bases separated the two germline ends. Germline values: CDR1 WNHNN, CDR2 SYGVQD (reference sequence). The CDR3 contains 13 residues. Here the CDR3 DNA reads TGCGCCAGCAACCATAGCGGTGCCGAGACCCAGTACTTC. Its protein product is CASNHSGAETQYF.

The rearrangement uses TRBV11-3 and TRBJ2-1; D not certain. Germline lookup yields CDR1 SGHNT and CDR2 YENEEA. The CDR3 is made up of 15 amino acids. V was clipped by 3 bases and J by 4 bases, with 13 bases between them. CDR3 in DNA: TGTGCCAGCAGCTTTAGGTCGGGTTTGTACAATGAGCAGTTCTTC. Its translation: CASSFRSGLYNEQFF.

CDR3 coding DNA: TGTGCCAGCAGCTCAATAAAAACAACAGGGTACCTTTTCGCCGGGGAGCTGTTTTTT. Residues: CASSSIKTTGYLFAGELFF. The chain combines TRBV11-2 with TRBJ2-2; a weak D match, TRBD1 (6 bases). Trimming stripped 4 bases from V and 6 bases from J, with 27 bases between. Germline assignment: CDR1 SGHAT and CDR2 FQNNGV. The CDR3 sequence is 19 residues long.

This clone occurred once. V and J are TRBV18 and TRBJ2-7; 8 positions match TRBD1. Germline-derived CDR1 and CDR2 are KGHSH and LQKENI. The CDR3 runs 15 residues. V lost 2 bases, J lost 5 bases, and 8 bases stayed unmatched. CDR3 amino acids: CASSPSGGTGDEQYF. CDR3 in DNA: TGTGCCAGCTCACCATCGGGCGGGACAGGTGACGAGCAGTACTTC.

This chain links TRBV6-6 with TRBJ1-5, with 7 bases matching TRBD1. This CDR3 region has 15 residues. The J segment lost 4 bases and the V segment lost 6 bases, leaving 9 bases of the junction unmatched. CDR1 MNHNY and CDR2 SVGAGI come from the germline V gene (reference sequence). In DNA form, the CDR3 reads TGTGCCAGCAGATTCGACAGGGCGGGTAATCAGCCCCAGCATTTT. This codes for CASRFDRAGNQPQHF.

V gene TRBV30 combines with J gene TRBJ2-7, with D tentatively TRBD1 (8 bases). Looked up from germline, CDR1 is GTSNPN and CDR2 is SVGIG (reference sequence). The CDR3 contains 16 residues. The ends were cut back, 1 base at V and 0 bases at J, with 16 bases in the middle. The CDR3 spells CAWSGSGGQGSYEQYF. The CDR3 coding sequence is TGTGCCTGGAGTGGGTCGGGAGGACAGGGCTCCTACGAGCAGTACTTC.

This clone occurred a few times. The chain couples TRBV27 to TRBJ1-1; 8 bases map to TRBD1. Trimming took 5 bases from V and 5 from J; bases not matched to a gene: 7. CDR1 is MNHEY and CDR2 is SMNVEV in the germline V gene (reference sequence). The CDR3 extends over 14 amino acids. CDR3 in DNA: TGTGCCAGCAGTGACAGGGGCCCGAGGACTGAAGCTTTCTTT. Its translation is CASSDRGPRTEAFF.